The 27 T cell receptor beta chains reported below all come from one sample, sequenced in a study of blood T cell repertoires in COVID-19. TCRdb keeps only in-frame clones here, not all; method: immunoSEQ multiplex PCR. The table records roughly 230,000 clones, 80% to 85% of them present only once. Input material: peripheral blood. The receptors here all came from a man aged 45-65 years with active or convalescent COVID-19.

The chain joins TRBV15 to TRBJ2-5, with D unresolved. Germline V CDR1 and CDR2: LNHNV, YYDKDF (reference sequence). This CDR3 has 13 residues. V was clipped by 1 base and J by 7 bases, with 10 bases between them. CDR3 bases: TGTGCCACCAGCAGAGTCCGCGGAGCGACCCAGTACTTC. It yields the protein CATSRVRGATQYF.

The genes are TRBV28 and TRBJ1-2; D may be TRBD1 (6 bases). Per germline, CDR1 MDHEN and CDR2 SYDVKM. CDR3 size: 14 residues. V shed 4 bases and J shed 4 bases, with 13 bases lying between them. DNA for the CDR3: TGTGCCAGCAGTTCCGGACAGCAACTCTATGGCTACACCTTC. It yields the protein CASSSGQQLYGYTF.

A remark on this clone: This specimen includes other DNA sequences encoding the same CDR3. CDR3 residues: CASSFGGGAGETQYF. DNA for the CDR3: TGTGCCAGCAGCTTCGGAGGGGGCGCGGGGGAGACCCAGTACTTC. The gene calls are TRBV5-4 and TRBJ2-5, with D tentatively TRBD1 (7 bases). Trimming left V 2 bases short and J 5 bases short, with 16 bases between. Germline V CDR1 and CDR2: SGHNT, YYREEE (reference sequence). The CDR3 contains 15 residues.

The chain recombines TRBV12-3 or TRBV12-4 with TRBJ1-2, with D hard to call. CDR3 size: 13 residues. V lost 6 bases and J lost 3, with 11 bases in between. The CDR3 spells CASSPGWDYGYTF. CDR3 coding DNA: TGTGCCAGCAGCCCCGGGTGGGACTATGGCTACACCTTC.

This chain uses TRBV5-1 with TRBJ1-2; 10 bases are a match to TRBD1. The CDR3 loop spans 15 amino acids. CDR1 SGHRS and CDR2 YFSETQ come from the germline V gene. V gave up 4 bases and J gave up 8 bases; unmatched junction bases: 11. This chain's CDR3 is CASSEGQGYEEGYTF. The CDR3 coding sequence is TGCGCCAGCAGCGAGGGACAGGGGTATGAAGAGGGCTACACCTTC.

The V gene is TRBV7-9, the J gene TRBJ1-1; D call uncertain. Per the germline V gene, CDR1 is SEHNR and CDR2 is FQNEAQ (reference sequence). V was trimmed by 3 bases and J by 3 bases, leaving 5 bases between them. The CDR3 sequence is 12 residues long. CDR3 amino acids: CASSFPYTEAFF. The CDR3 DNA follows: TGTGCCAGCAGCTTCCCGTACACTGAAGCTTTCTTT. Drawing the rest from reference TRBV7-9 and TRBJ1-1, the complete variable domain is DTGVSQNPRHKITKRGQNVTFRCDPISEHNRLYWYRQTLGQGPEFLTYFQNEAQLEKSRLLSDRFSAERPKGSFSTLEIQRTEQGDSAMYLCASSFPYTEAFFGQGTRLTVV.

This rearrangement joins TRBV10-3 to TRBJ2-1, with a tentative D call TRBD1 (6 bases). Per germline, CDR1 ENHRY and CDR2 SYGVKD. The CDR3 length is 15 residues. V was shortened by 3 bases and J by 6 bases, with 15 bases between the two germline ends. CDR3 nucleotide sequence: TGTGCCATCAGTGACAAACAGGGCCTAATCAATGAGCAGTTCTTC. This codes for CAISDKQGLINEQFF.

This clone was detected a few times. The rearrangement links TRBV7-2 to TRBJ2-5; 15 bases line up with TRBD2. CDR1 SGHTA and CDR2 FQGNSA come from the germline V gene. Losses at the gene ends were 5 bases for V and 5 bases for J; bases not matched to a gene: 6. The CDR3 has 16 amino acids. The CDR3 spells CASSPMGLAGGETQYF. As DNA, the CDR3 is TGTGCCAGCAGCCCCATGGGACTAGCGGGGGGTGAGACCCAGTACTTC.

The chain links TRBV10-3 to TRBJ2-5; D is unclear. Germline V gives CDR1 ENHRY, CDR2 SYGVKD. There are 12 residues in the CDR3. V lost 2 bases and J lost 3, with 4 bases in between. CDR3 bases: TGTGCCATCAGTGAGCCAAAAGAGACCCAGTACTTC. It is translated as CAISEPKETQYF.

V is TRBV19 and J is TRBJ2-3; TRBD1 aligns across 9 bases. This CDR3 comprises 16 residues. The germline gives CDR1 LNHDA, CDR2 SQIVND (reference sequence). Unmatched junction bases numbered 11, after V lost 6 bases and J lost 4 bases. The CDR3: CASSGTRTGDPDTQYF. The CDR3 DNA is TGTGCCAGTAGCGGAACCCGGACAGGGGACCCAGATACGCAGTATTTT. Together with reference TRBV19 and TRBJ2-3, the CDR3 gives the full variable domain: DGGITQSPKYLFRKEGQNVTLSCEQNLNHDAMYWYRQDPGQGLRLIYYSQIVNDFQKGDIAEGYSVSREKKESFPLTVTSAQKNPTAFYLCASSGTRTGDPDTQYFGPGTRLTVL.

This chain uses TRBV5-6 with TRBJ1-2; D is uncertain. Trimming shortened V by 0 bases and J by 0 bases, and 6 bases separated the two germline ends. Germline V gene sequence: CDR1 SGHDT, CDR2 YYEEEE. This CDR3 is 14 amino acids long. The CDR3 region is CASSLDRSNYGYTF. CDR3 in DNA: TGTGCCAGCAGCTTGGACAGATCTAACTATGGCTACACCTTC.

This clone was found once. V is TRBV6-1 and J is TRBJ1-6; no reliable D call. V dropped 3 bases and J dropped 7 bases, with 10 bases sitting between them. This CDR3 has 14 residues. The germline V gene has CDR1 MNHNS and CDR2 SASEGT. CDR3 protein: CASSEGWRNSPLHF. The CDR3 region has the DNA TGTGCCAGCAGTGAGGGATGGAGGAATTCACCCCTCCACTTT.

This chain joins TRBV19 and TRBJ2-4, with 13 bases matching TRBD2. The junction had 9 bases not matched to a gene; V was cut back by 10 bases and J by 6 bases. CDR1 and CDR2 (germline): LNHDA, SQIVND (reference sequence). The CDR3 is 15 residues long. As DNA, the CDR3 is TGTGCCACAAGGGGGACTAGCGGGGCCCCAAACATTCAGTACTTC. This codes for CATRGTSGAPNIQYF.

In this sample, this clone turned up a few times. The chain is built from TRBV7-3 and TRBJ2-5; 12 bases are shared with TRBD2. The CDR3 is 16 residues long. From germline, CDR1 is SGHTA and CDR2 FQGTGA. With V trimmed by 4 bases and J by 2 bases, 5 bases remained unmatched. The CDR3 region is CASSSGLAGSQETQYF. In DNA, the CDR3 is TGTGCCAGCAGCTCTGGACTAGCGGGGAGTCAAGAGACCCAGTACTTC.

The CDR3 region has the DNA TGTGCCAGCAAGGCGTCTGCGGCTGAAAAACTGTTTTTT. Residues: CASKASAAEKLFF. The V and J genes are TRBV2 and TRBJ1-4; no clear D. V gave up 7 bases and J gave up 7 bases, with 13 bases separating them. The CDR3 covers 13 residues. Germline assignment: CDR1 SNHLY and CDR2 FYNNEI.

The CDR3 nucleotides read TGTGCCAGCAGTGAAGGTGTCCGCTCTGGAAACACCATATATTTT. As protein: CASSEGVRSGNTIYF. The V gene is TRBV2, the J gene TRBJ1-3; no clear D. Germline V gene data show CDR1 as SNHLY and CDR2 as FYNNEI. Trimming cost V 1 base and J 0 bases, with 7 bases left between them. This CDR3 has 15 residues. The whole variable domain, remainder taken from reference TRBV2 and TRBJ1-3, is EPEVTQTPSHQVTQMGQEVILRCVPISNHLYFYWYRQILGQKVEFLVSFYNNEISEKSEIFDDQFSVERPDGSNFTLKIRSTKLEDSAMYFCASSEGVRSGNTIYFGEGSWLTVV.

The rearrangement joins TRBV5-1 to TRBJ1-5; D remains unclear. V lost 4 bases and J lost 2, with 13 bases in between. CDR1 is SGHRS, CDR2 YFSETQ, per germline. This CDR3 is built from 15 residues. The CDR3 is CASSPGSIGNQPQHF. The CDR3 DNA sequence: TGCGCCAGCAGCCCCGGGAGCATCGGCAATCAGCCCCAGCATTTT. Full variable domain (missing parts from reference TRBV5-1 and TRBJ1-5): KAGVTQTPRYLIKTRGQQVTLSCSPISGHRSVSWYQQTPGQGLQFLFEYFSETQRNKGNFPGRFSGRQFSNSRSEMNVSTLELGDSALYLCASSPGSIGNQPQHFGDGTRLSIL.

The rearrangement links TRBV30 to TRBJ1-1; TRBD1 matches at 7 bases. V shed 4 bases, J shed 1 base, and the junction held 3 bases outside the gene matches. CDR3 length: 13 amino acids. Germline V CDR1 and CDR2: GTSNPN, SVGIG (reference sequence). CDR3 protein: CAWKGQTNTEAFF. CDR3 nucleotides: TGTGCCTGGAAGGGACAGACGAACACTGAAGCTTTCTTT.

This clone was recorded once. The chain has TRBV10-3 and TRBJ2-7; unclear D gene. V was pared by 2 bases and J by 0 bases, with 8 bases between. This CDR3 has 14 amino acids. CDR1 and CDR2 (germline): ENHRY, SYGVKD. The CDR3 DNA is TGTGCCATCAGTGAGCCTGGCATCTCCTACGAGCAGTACTTC. Protein product: CAISEPGISYEQYF.

This rearrangement joins TRBV4-3 to TRBJ1-1, with TRBD1 as a possible D gene (6 bases). Trimming took 0 bases from V and 12 from J, leaving 14 bases between them. This CDR3 has 13 amino acids. The germline CDR1 and CDR2 sequences are LGHNA and YSLEER. The chain's CDR3 is CASSQDQGRETFF. The CDR3 coding sequence is TGCGCCAGCAGCCAAGATCAGGGGAGGGAAACTTTCTTT.

This clone was recorded a few times. The chain carries TRBV11-2 and TRBJ2-5; the D gene is possibly TRBD1 (6 bases). The V gene's germline CDR1 is SGHAT and CDR2 FQNNGV. The V end was cut by 4 bases, the J end by 2 bases, with 11 bases between. The CDR3 is 14 residues long. CDR3 amino acids: CASSSGVLQETQYF. CDR3 sequence (DNA): TGTGCCAGCAGCTCAGGGGTTCTACAAGAGACCCAGTACTTC.

The chain joins TRBV3-1 (or the pseudogene TRBV3-2) to TRBJ2-5; D uncertain. V lost 4 bases and J 0 bases, leaving 9 bases between the germline ends. This CDR3 region has 14 residues. Per the germline V gene, CDR1 is LGHDT and CDR2 is YNNKEL (reference sequence). CDR3 sequence (DNA): TGTGCCAGCAGCCCCCTTGAGTACCAAGAGACCCAGTACTTC. It encodes CASSPLEYQETQYF.

This clone appeared a single time. This rearrangement joins TRBV2 to TRBJ1-6; perhaps TRBD1 as D (5 bases). This CDR3 is 16 amino acids long. The germline gives CDR1 SNHLY, CDR2 FYNNEI. The V end lost 1 base, the J end lost 6 bases, and 13 bases lay between the germline ends. CDR3 sequence (DNA): TGTGCCAGCAGTGAAGTTGGGGCAGCGTCTAATTCACCCCTCCACTTT. It codes for CASSEVGAASNSPLHF. Complete variable domain (other parts from reference TRBV2 and TRBJ1-6): EPEVTQTPSHQVTQMGQEVILRCVPISNHLYFYWYRQILGQKVEFLVSFYNNEISEKSEIFDDQFSVERPDGSNFTLKIRSTKLEDSAMYFCASSEVGAASNSPLHFGNGTRLTVT.

This clone appeared once. The V call is TRBV19, the J call TRBJ2-7, with D perhaps matching TRBD1 (5 bases). This CDR3 contains 15 residues. Trimming removed 5 bases at V and 0 bases at J, with 14 bases between. Germline CDR1 and CDR2: LNHDA and SQIVND (reference sequence). Here the CDR3 reads CASSPGPGPSYEQYF. The CDR3 DNA is TGTGCCAGTAGTCCCGGCCCAGGGCCCTCCTACGAGCAGTACTTC.

The rearrangement uses TRBV2 and TRBJ2-2; D perhaps matches TRBD2 (6 bases). The CDR3 runs to 14 residues. The germline V gene encodes CDR1 SNHLY and CDR2 FYNNEI. With 4 bases removed from V and 4 bases from J, the gap between germline ends came to 10 bases. The CDR3 DNA reads as TGTGCCAGCAGTGTACGGGGGAGCACCGGGGAGCTGTTTTTT. It encodes CASSVRGSTGELFF. Drawing the rest from reference TRBV2 and TRBJ2-2, the complete variable domain is EPEVTQTPSHQVTQMGQEVILRCVPISNHLYFYWYRQILGQKVEFLVSFYNNEISEKSEIFDDQFSVERPDGSNFTLKIRSTKLEDSAMYFCASSVRGSTGELFFGEGSRLTVL.

By share, this clone ranks as medium-sized. The rearrangement uses TRBV12-3 or TRBV12-4 and TRBJ1-1; D gene uncertain. The length of the CDR3 is 12 residues. The V gene lost 1 base and the J gene lost 5 bases, with 5 bases spanning the gap. This CDR3 reads CASSLGRTEAFF. Here the CDR3 DNA reads TGTGCCAGCAGTTTAGGGAGGACTGAAGCTTTCTTT.

The chain combines TRBV27 with TRBJ1-1, with unresolved D. Looked up from germline, CDR1 is MNHEY and CDR2 is SMNVEV (reference sequence). Trimming stripped 10 bases from V and 5 bases from J, with 17 bases between. The CDR3 extends over 13 amino acids. For the CDR3, the DNA is TGTGCCACTTTGGGCGCGGGTAAAACTGAAGCTTTCTTT. Its translation: CATLGAGKTEAFF.